The 4 T cell receptor beta chains presented below share a single source sample, sequenced in a study of T-cell reconstitution after alpha-beta-depleted transplantation in children. Unique molecular identifiers tagged the TCRbeta library. TCRdb analysed the PCR reads with MiXCR anew, one entry per CDR3 protein. The sample yields under 150,000 distinct CDR3 sequences, about 9.6% seen once. The sample here was PBMCs, mostly from graft donor cells, taken 180 days after TCRalphabeta/CD19-depleted stem cell transplant. These receptors all stem from a girl in the first two years of life who had a stem cell transplant for combined immunodeficiency, so the T cells may come from the graft donor.

This clonotype has just a few counts. J is TRBJ1-2 and V is TRBV20-1; D gene unclear. Germline CDR1 is DFQATT and CDR2 is SNEGSKA (reference sequence). Trimming removed 4 bases from V and 0 bases from J, with 15 bases in between. The CDR3 has 15 residues. DNA for the CDR3: TGCAGTGCTACTGGCAGAAGGAGGACTAACTATGGCTACACCTTC. It yields the protein CSATGRRRTNYGYTF.

This clonotype was seen repeatedly, ten times or more. CDR3 in amino acids: CSVEGTDRSNEQFF. The CDR3 DNA reads TGCAGCGTTGAAGGGACGGACAGATCCAATGAGCAGTTCTTC. The chain links TRBV29-1 to TRBJ2-1; TRBD1 might be the D (6 bases). Germline CDR1 SQVTM, CDR2 ANQGSEA. Deletions cut 1 base from V and 6 bases from J, with 13 bases between. The CDR3 contains 14 residues.

This sequence joins TRBV12-3 or TRBV12-4 and TRBJ2-3; D possibly corresponds to TRBD2 (6 bases). Trimming removed 4 bases from V and 3 bases from J, with 20 bases in between. This CDR3 contains 17 residues. The DNA for the CDR3 is TGTGCCAGCAGTTCTTTACGGTATTCGACTAGTACAGATACGCAGTATTTT. Translated, it gives CASSSLRYSTSTDTQYF.

V is TRBV27 and J is TRBJ2-3; D is ambiguous. Germline V gene data show CDR1 as MNHEY and CDR2 as SMNVEV (reference sequence). Trimming removed 2 bases at V and 2 bases at J, with 14 bases between. CDR3 size: 16 residues. As DNA, the CDR3 is TGTGCCAGCAGTTTAGGTGGCGCCCCGGACACAGATACGCAGTATTTT. It encodes CASSLGGAPDTDTQYF.